The T cell receptor beta chain described here comes from a study of T cells after somatic rescue of genetic block. The CDR3 spans 15 residues. Per germline, CDR1 MDHEN and CDR2 SYDVKM. After removal of 4 bases from V and 2 bases from J, the junction contained 7 bases not matched to a gene. TCRdb's copy holds only in-frame clones and misses some; the assay was immunoSEQ multiplex PCR. The sample has 12,000 or so clones, 65% to 85% seen once. Sequenced: peripheral blood mononuclear cells (PBMCs). The source of this sequence is a boy aged 5 to 17. The chain uses TRBV28 and TRBJ2-7, with 8 bases aligning to TRBD1. In DNA, the CDR3 is TGTGCCAGCAGTTCAAGGACAGGGATAACCTACGAGCAGTACTTC. It specifies CASSSRTGITYEQYF.